This T cell receptor (beta chain) was captured in a study of blood T cell repertoires in COVID-19. Study background: From the United States, Italy and Spain came samples of acute and convalescent COVID-19. Sample material is recorded as cDNA or gDNA derived from T cells, B-cell-depleted T cells, or PBMCs.

Trimming removed 2 bases from V and 3 bases from J; junction bases left unmatched: 11. Germline loops: CDR1 KGHSH, CDR2 LQKENI. CDR3 length: 17 amino acids. Seattle participants joined during active infection and were tracked over time. Per the authors' pipeline: Estimation of nucleated cell counts relied on the amplification of reference gene primers. Produced via immunoSEQ multiplex PCR; TCRdb's table is partial and in-frame only. V and J calls and clone size are given by that table; D and trimming were obtained from the DNA. Among about 220,000 clones listed, around four fifths were seen once. The TCR was taken from a woman in her 70s with COVID-19, enrolled during active disease. The source material was peripheral blood. The rearrangement uses TRBV18 and TRBJ1-2; TRBD1 matches at 8 bases. The DNA of the CDR3 is TGTGCCAGCTCACCATTCAAGGCAGGGGGCGCGGACTATGGCTACACCTTC. The encoded protein is CASSPFKAGGADYGYTF.